These 8 T cell receptor beta chains originate from one sample sequenced in a study of blood T cell repertoires in COVID-19. Produced via immunoSEQ multiplex PCR; TCRdb's table is partial and in-frame only. Among tens of thousands of clones, 88% were seen once, and the ten largest hold roughly 20%. Sequenced input: peripheral blood. Receptors originate from a human donor in a cohort sampled during active COVID-19.

The chain has TRBV9 and TRBJ2-1; 9 bases align to TRBD1. Germline CDR1 is SGDLS and CDR2 is YYNGEE. The V and J ends lost 4 bases and 5 bases, in that order; junction bases with no gene match: 7. The CDR3 loop spans 15 amino acids. CDR3 in amino acids: CASSQDRGRNNEQFF. The CDR3 DNA reads as TGTGCCAGCAGCCAGGACAGGGGAAGGAACAATGAGCAGTTCTTC.

V and J are TRBV12-3 or TRBV12-4 and TRBJ1-1, with a tentative D call TRBD1 (6 bases). The germline V and J ends were trimmed by 8 bases and 1 base, with 11 bases remaining between them. The CDR3 has 13 amino acids. CDR3 loop: CASRWGQNTEAFF. DNA of the CDR3: TGTGCCAGCCGCTGGGGGCAGAACACTGAAGCTTTCTTT.

J is TRBJ1-2 and V is TRBV4-3; D is possibly TRBD1 (6 bases). CDR3 length equals 15 residues. Germline CDR1 is LGHNA and CDR2 is YSLEER. V lost 0 bases and J lost 8, with 16 bases in between. The CDR3 DNA reads as TGCGCCAGCAGCCAAGATGCAGGGGTACAGGGAGGCTACACCTTC. This sequence encodes CASSQDAGVQGGYTF.

The V gene is TRBV11-2, the J gene TRBJ1-3; 7 bases agree with TRBD1. V trimming: 2 bases; J trimming: 4 bases; junction bases outside the gene matches: 11. The CDR3 consists of 17 residues. CDR1 is SGHAT, CDR2 FQNNGV, per germline. CDR3 coding DNA: TGTGCCAGCAGCTTAAACCGCCTACAGGGGTCCGGAAACACCATATATTTT. Protein sequence: CASSLNRLQGSGNTIYF.

DNA for the CDR3: TGTGCCAGCAGCCAACTCGGACAGGGACGTGAAAAACTGTTTTTT. This sequence encodes CASSQLGQGREKLFF. This chain connects TRBV3-1 (or the pseudogene TRBV3-2) to TRBJ1-4; 8 bases are shared with TRBD1. Germline V gives CDR1 LGHDT, CDR2 YNNKEL (reference sequence). The CDR3 runs 15 residues. V was clipped by 2 bases and J by 7 bases; unmatched bases: 6.

The chain couples TRBV7-6 to TRBJ2-7, with TRBD2 identical over 10 bases. V shed 2 bases, J shed 2 bases, and the junction held 6 bases outside the gene matches. The V gene's germline CDR1 is SGHVS and CDR2 FNYEAQ. The CDR3 extends over 16 amino acids. The CDR3 here is CASSLPTSGRAYEQYF. The CDR3 DNA sequence: TGTGCCAGCAGCTTACCGACTAGCGGGCGAGCCTACGAGCAGTACTTC.

This clone turned up a few times. This chain connects TRBV3-1 (or the pseudogene TRBV3-2) to TRBJ2-7, with D perhaps TRBD2 (6 bases). CDR1 and CDR2 (germline): LGHDT, YNNKEL (reference sequence). Trimming took off 2 bases at V and 3 bases at J, with 8 bases between the two ends. There are 13 residues in the CDR3. This CDR3 reads CASSQMRDYEQYF. CDR3 DNA sequence: TGTGCCAGCAGCCAAATGCGGGACTACGAGCAGTACTTC.

This chain joins TRBV7-2 and TRBJ1-6, with D unresolved. Germline lookup yields CDR1 SGHTA and CDR2 FQGNSA. The CDR3 spans 17 residues. V was pared by 4 bases and J by 4 bases, with 17 bases between. The CDR3 here is CASSYGRRSGYNSPLHF. CDR3 nucleotides: TGTGCCAGCAGCTACGGCAGGCGTAGCGGGTATAATTCACCCCTCCACTTT.